Below are 27 T cell receptor beta chains sequenced from a single sample in a study of T cell responses to AZD1222 COVID-19 vaccine. Data came from immunoSEQ multiplex PCR; TCRdb stores just in-frame clones and leaves some out. Among about 110,000 clones listed, around 91% were seen once. The sequenced sample was peripheral blood, obtained on day 0 of AZD1222 vaccination. These TCRs come from an adult in good health.

This chain uses TRBV27 with TRBJ1-5; D is perhaps TRBD1 (6 bases). Germline V CDR1 and CDR2: MNHEY, SMNVEV (reference sequence). The CDR3 extends over 17 amino acids. The V end was cut by 6 bases, the J end by 2 bases, with 20 bases between. This chain's CDR3 is CASSPQGRGDGNQPQHF. As DNA, the CDR3 is TGTGCCAGCAGCCCACAGGGCAGGGGAGATGGCAATCAGCCCCAGCATTTT.

CDR3 in amino acids: CASSLSESGYNEQFF. For the CDR3, the DNA is TGTGCCAGCAGCTTATCGGAGTCGGGGTACAATGAGCAGTTCTTC. The chain carries TRBV7-8 and TRBJ2-1, with D possibly being TRBD2 (5 bases). This CDR3 is 15 amino acids long. The V gene lost 2 bases and the J gene lost 4 bases, with 12 bases spanning the gap. From germline, CDR1 is SGHVS and CDR2 FQNEAQ.

The chain joins TRBV19 to TRBJ1-2; possibly TRBD1 for D (5 bases). The CDR3 covers 17 residues. The V gene lost 5 bases and the J gene lost 3 bases, with 22 bases spanning the gap. Germline CDR1 reads LNHDA; CDR2 reads SQIVND (reference sequence). In DNA form, the CDR3 reads TGTGCCAGTAGTGGCGTTCTTGGGAGGGGCGCAGACTATGGCTACACCTTC. Its translation is CASSGVLGRGADYGYTF.

About this clone: At one end, the junction sequence differs from germline, possibly due to a read error. The rearrangement uses TRBV5-1 and TRBJ1-1, with 8 bases aligning to TRBD1. This CDR3 has 12 amino acids. In germline, CDR1 is SGHRS, CDR2 YFSETQ. CDR3 region: CASSLTGGETFF. The CDR3 DNA sequence: TGCGCCAGCAGCTTAACAGGGGGTGAAACTTTCTTT.

This chain joins TRBV9 and TRBJ1-1, with a possible D match to TRBD1 (6 bases). Trimming took off 6 bases at V and 0 bases at J, with 9 bases between the two ends. The CDR3 length is 13 residues. Germline CDR1 and CDR2: SGDLS and YYNGEE. The CDR3 region has the DNA TGTGCCAGCACGGGGGGCCTGAACACTGAAGCTTTCTTT. Its protein product is CASTGGLNTEAFF.

The CDR3 nucleotides are TGTGCCAGTAGTACCTCGGGCAATCAGCCCCAGCATTTT. Translated: CASSTSGNQPQHF. The rearrangement uses TRBV19 and TRBJ1-5; D remains ambiguous. The length of the CDR3 is 13 residues. The V gene's germline CDR1 is LNHDA and CDR2 SQIVND (reference sequence). V dropped 4 bases and J dropped 2 bases, with 6 bases sitting between them.

This clone appeared once. The chain has TRBV4-3 and TRBJ2-7; the D gene is possibly TRBD1 (5 bases). With 4 bases removed from V and 9 bases from J, the gap between germline ends came to 25 bases. The CDR3 has 16 amino acids. CDR1 and CDR2 (germline): LGHNA, YSLEER. In DNA form, the CDR3 reads TGCGCCAGCAGCCTAGATCGGACAAGAAACATCTCTGGGCAGTACTTC. Amino acid sequence: CASSLDRTRNISGQYF.

The chain joins TRBV7-7 to TRBJ2-2; a possible D gene is TRBD1 (6 bases). CDR3 length: 13 residues. V gave up 8 bases and J gave up 7 bases, with 14 bases separating them. Germline CDR1 and CDR2: SSHAT and FNYEAQ (reference sequence). In nucleotides, the CDR3 is TGTGCCAGCGGATCACAGGGTGTCGGGGAGCTGTTTTTT. Translated, it gives CASGSQGVGELFF.

V is TRBV19 and J is TRBJ2-4, with TRBD1 as a possible D gene (6 bases). Trimming pared 3 bases from V and 6 bases from J, leaving 18 bases between. Germline-derived CDR1 and CDR2 are LNHDA and SQIVND (reference sequence). This CDR3 region has 16 residues. DNA for the CDR3: TGTGCCAGTAGTATGGACCAGGGGCTGGTGGGAAACATTCAGTACTTC. This encodes CASSMDQGLVGNIQYF.

V usage is TRBV5-1 and J usage is TRBJ1-6; perhaps TRBD1 as D (5 bases). Germline lookup yields CDR1 SGHRS and CDR2 YFSETQ. The CDR3 spans 15 residues. V lost 0 bases and J lost 9, with 13 bases in between. The CDR3 sequence is CASSLAGQGGSPLHF. The CDR3 bases are TGCGCCAGCAGCTTGGCAGGGCAGGGTGGTTCACCCCTCCACTTT.

The rearrangement links TRBV2 to TRBJ2-7; D is unresolved. CDR3 size: 14 residues. Germline loops: CDR1 SNHLY, CDR2 FYNNEI. Trimming removed 0 bases at V and 2 bases at J, with 8 bases between. CDR3 in amino acids: CASSEALGTYEQYF. In nucleotides, the CDR3 is TGTGCCAGCAGTGAAGCGCTAGGCACCTACGAGCAGTACTTC.

This rearrangement joins TRBV9 to TRBJ2-7; TRBD2 aligns across 9 bases. This CDR3 has 15 residues. V lost 0 bases to trimming and J lost 5 bases; unmatched junction nucleotides: 6. Germline CDR1 is SGDLS and CDR2 is YYNGEE. CDR3 DNA: TGTGCCAGCAGCGTAGGGGCTAGCGGGGTTCACGAGCAGTACTTC. Amino acids: CASSVGASGVHEQYF. Full variable domain (outside the CDR3, taken from reference TRBV9 and TRBJ2-7): DSGVTQTPKHLITATGQRVTLRCSPRSGDLSVYWYQQSLDQGLQFLIQYYNGEERAKGNILERFSAQQFPDLHSELNLSSLELGDSALYFCASSVGASGVHEQYFGPGTRLTVT.

The count of this clone is one. This chain joins TRBV9 and TRBJ1-1, with no clear D. V lost 2 bases to trimming and J lost 1 base, with 9 bases between them. CDR3 length equals 14 residues. Germline CDR1 is SGDLS and CDR2 is YYNGEE. This CDR3 is CASSVGSRNTEAFF. The CDR3 DNA reads TGTGCCAGCAGCGTCGGGAGCCGGAACACTGAAGCTTTCTTT.

This chain uses TRBV5-1 with TRBJ2-2; 9 bases fit TRBD1. The CDR3 length is 17 residues. Losses at the gene ends were 4 bases for V and 5 bases for J; bases not matched to a gene: 12. Germline CDR1 and CDR2: SGHRS and YFSETQ. Here the CDR3 DNA reads TGCGCCAGCAGCCCTACAGGGGGCTCCCGCGGGACCGGGGAGCTGTTTTTT. It codes for CASSPTGGSRGTGELFF. Full variable domain (rest looked up from reference TRBV5-1 and TRBJ2-2): KAGVTQTPRYLIKTRGQQVTLSCSPISGHRSVSWYQQTPGQGLQFLFEYFSETQRNKGNFPGRFSGRQFSNSRSEMNVSTLELGDSALYLCASSPTGGSRGTGELFFGEGSRLTVL.

For the CDR3, the DNA is TGTGCCAGTAGTACCCCAGGCGGAGGGGGGGTTTTCGGTTTTAGCAATCAGCCCCAGCATTTT. It specifies CASSTPGGGGVFGFSNQPQHF. The chain employs TRBV19 and TRBJ1-5; TRBD1 is a possible D gene (6 bases). Between the trimmed V and J ends, which lost 4 bases and 0 bases, there was a span of 28 bases. Germline CDR1 reads LNHDA; CDR2 reads SQIVND (reference sequence). The CDR3 covers 21 residues.

The chain couples TRBV15 to TRBJ2-7; maybe TRBD2 (6 bases). V shed 2 bases and J shed 3 bases, with 17 bases lying between them. Germline CDR1 and CDR2: LNHNV and YYDKDF (reference sequence). This CDR3 is 16 amino acids long. The CDR3 bases are TGTGCCACCAGCAGACAACCGGGACTTAAGTTCTACGAGCAGTACTTC. This sequence encodes CATSRQPGLKFYEQYF. The full variable domain, completed using reference TRBV15 and TRBJ2-7, is DAMVIQNPRYQVTQFGKPVTLSCSQTLNHNVMYWYQQKSSQAPKLLFHYYDKDFNNEADTPDNFQSRRPNTSFCFLDIRSPGLGDTAMYLCATSRQPGLKFYEQYFGPGTRLTVT.

V gene TRBV15 combines with J gene TRBJ2-7, with D hard to call. CDR1 and CDR2 from the germline V gene are LNHNV and YYDKDF (reference sequence). The CDR3 length is 13 residues. V dropped 1 base and J dropped 3 bases, with 7 bases sitting between them. This CDR3 is CATSRGNLYEQYF. The DNA for the CDR3 is TGTGCCACCAGCAGAGGCAACCTCTACGAGCAGTACTTC.

This rearrangement joins TRBV11-3 to TRBJ2-7, with a tentative D call TRBD2 (6 bases). From germline, CDR1 is SGHNT and CDR2 YENEEA. The CDR3 runs to 13 residues. Trimming shortened V by 2 bases and J by 6 bases, and 11 bases separated the two germline ends. As DNA, the CDR3 is TGTGCCAGCAGCTTAAGGAGGGGTAGCGAGCAGTACTTC. Amino acids: CASSLRRGSEQYF.

This chain joins TRBV7-6 and TRBJ2-1, with D perhaps TRBD1 (6 bases). V gave up 5 bases and J gave up 4 bases, with 15 bases separating them. This CDR3 is built from 15 residues. Germline V gene data show CDR1 as SGHVS and CDR2 as FNYEAQ. CDR3 protein: CASSVQGRGYNEQFF. CDR3 coding DNA: TGTGCCAGCAGCGTACAGGGTCGGGGATACAATGAGCAGTTCTTC.

The genes are TRBV7-9 and TRBJ2-7, with TRBD1 as a possible D gene (5 bases). This CDR3 comprises 11 residues. Trimming removed 5 bases from V and 8 bases from J, with 10 bases in between. Germline CDR1 and CDR2: SEHNR and FQNEAQ (reference sequence). The CDR3 here is CASSQGLKQYF. The DNA for the CDR3 is TGTGCCAGCAGCCAGGGATTGAAGCAGTACTTC.

The chain combines TRBV24-1 with TRBJ2-4, with TRBD2 matching over 9 bases. From germline, CDR1 is KGHDR and CDR2 SFDVKD. The CDR3 has 14 residues. Unmatched junction bases numbered 13, after V lost 12 bases and J lost 8 bases. The CDR3 DNA is TGTGCCGTTCTTAAGCGGGGGGCCGGGGACATTCAGTACTTC. This translates into CAVLKRGAGDIQYF.

J is TRBJ1-1 and V is TRBV3-1 (or the pseudogene TRBV3-2), with D possibly matching TRBD1 (6 bases). Trimming pared 3 bases from V and 8 bases from J, leaving 13 bases between. Germline CDR1 LGHDT, CDR2 YNNKEL (reference sequence). The CDR3 has 13 residues. The CDR3 here is CASSQLRGQEAFF. For the CDR3, the DNA is TGTGCCAGCAGCCAGTTAAGGGGACAAGAAGCTTTCTTT.

The chain joins TRBV7-3 to TRBJ2-2; possible D gene TRBD2, 5 bases. The CDR3 consists of 16 residues. Germline V gene lookup returns CDR1 SGHTA and CDR2 FQGTGA. Trimming took off 8 bases at V and 3 bases at J, with 19 bases between the two ends. As DNA, the CDR3 is TGTGCCAGCGGTATAGAACCTGAGGGCTACACCGGGGAGCTGTTTTTT. This codes for CASGIEPEGYTGELFF.

This clone was recorded a few times. In DNA form, the CDR3 reads TGTGCCAGTCTTTACCTAGCCTCAGCGGGGGGCGGGGAGACCCAGTACTTC. Its translation is CASLYLASAGGGETQYF. V is TRBV7-2 and J is TRBJ2-5; 9 nucleotides agree with TRBD2. Trimming at V came to 9 bases and at J to 5 bases, leaving 19 bases not matched to a gene. Germline V gene data show CDR1 as SGHTA and CDR2 as FQGNSA. This CDR3 spans 17 amino acids.

V is TRBV27 and J is TRBJ2-5, with 10 positions matching TRBD1. Trimming removed 1 base from V and 4 bases from J; junction bases left unmatched: 3. Germline V gene lookup returns CDR1 MNHEY and CDR2 SMNVEV (reference sequence). The CDR3 covers 15 residues. CDR3 residues: CASSLFGTGAETQYF. The CDR3 region has the DNA TGTGCCAGCAGTTTATTCGGGACAGGGGCAGAGACCCAGTACTTC.

This clone was seen more than once but under ten times. The chain uses TRBV5-1 and TRBJ2-7, with a possible D match to TRBD1 (6 bases). Trimming stripped 0 bases from V and 2 bases from J, with 15 bases between. CDR1 is SGHRS and CDR2 is YFSETQ in the germline V gene. The CDR3 totals 16 residues. This chain's CDR3 is CASSLERSGAAYEQYF. DNA of the CDR3: TGCGCCAGCAGCTTGGAGCGGTCAGGGGCGGCCTACGAGCAGTACTTC.

J is TRBJ1-5 and V is TRBV27; no clear D gene. This CDR3 contains 15 residues. The V and J ends lost 1 base and 4 bases respectively, with 11 bases between them. Germline CDR1 MNHEY, CDR2 SMNVEV (reference sequence). The CDR3: CASSLYGVGNQPQHF. The CDR3 nucleotides are TGTGCCAGCAGTTTATACGGGGTTGGGAATCAGCCCCAGCATTTT.